This T cell receptor (beta chain) was recorded in a study of blood T cell repertoires in COVID-19. The data were produced by immunoSEQ multiplex PCR, yet TCRdb's version contains in-frame clones alone and is incomplete. The sample has roughly 310,000 clones; roughly 90% are singletons. CDR3 length equals 16 residues. Germline CDR1 is KGHSH and CDR2 is LQKENI. J gave up 1 base and V 5 bases, and 5 bases lay outside the gene matches. Sequenced material: PBMCs or T cells enriched from blood (not recorded which). The TCR sequence derives from a man aged 60 to 69 who had recovered from COVID-19. The chain carries TRBV18 and TRBJ2-7, with 13 bases aligning to TRBD2. The CDR3 DNA reads TGTGCCAGCTCAAGGACTAGCGGGAGTGGGTCCTACGAGCAGTACTTC. It is translated as CASSRTSGSGSYEQYF.